This T cell receptor beta chain is from a study of T cell responses to AZD1222 COVID-19 vaccine. Study-wide findings and caveats: Only after the peak T cell response were repertoires sampled. Dominant CD4 TCR responses targeted spike regions 160-218 and 743-854. Nearly half of spike-specific TCRs reportedly target variant regions that are unmutated in the B.1.351 and B.1.1.7 variants.

Assay: immunoSEQ multiplex PCR; the TCRdb copy retains only in-frame clones and omits some. The table records 55,000 to 65,000 clones, approximately 88% of them present only once. For this clone: What it binds is not known.

The sample in question was peripheral blood, obtained on day 0 of AZD1222 vaccination. This receptor was obtained from an adult in good health.

The CDR3 region is CASRRQAGGSYNEQFF. The CDR3 DNA reads as TGTGCCAGCAGGAGGCAAGCGGGAGGGTCGTACAATGAGCAGTTCTTC. The chain combines TRBV27 with TRBJ2-1; 10 bases agree with TRBD2. Germline V gene lookup returns CDR1 MNHEY and CDR2 SMNVEV (reference sequence). V lost 6 bases to trimming and J lost 4 bases; unmatched junction nucleotides: 9. The CDR3 consists of 16 residues.